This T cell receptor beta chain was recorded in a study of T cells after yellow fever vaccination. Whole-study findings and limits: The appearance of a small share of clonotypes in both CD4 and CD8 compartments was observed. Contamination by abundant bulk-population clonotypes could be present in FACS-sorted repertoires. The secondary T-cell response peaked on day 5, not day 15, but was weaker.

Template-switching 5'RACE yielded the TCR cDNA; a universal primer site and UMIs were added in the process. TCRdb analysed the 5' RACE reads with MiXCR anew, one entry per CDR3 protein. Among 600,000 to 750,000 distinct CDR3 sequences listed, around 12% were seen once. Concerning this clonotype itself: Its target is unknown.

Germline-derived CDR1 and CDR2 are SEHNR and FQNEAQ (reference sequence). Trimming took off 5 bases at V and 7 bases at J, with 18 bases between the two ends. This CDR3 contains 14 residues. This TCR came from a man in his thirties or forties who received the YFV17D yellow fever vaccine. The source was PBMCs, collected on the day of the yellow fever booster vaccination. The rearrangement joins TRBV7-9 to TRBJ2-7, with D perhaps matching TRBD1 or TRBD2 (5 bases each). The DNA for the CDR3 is TGTGCCAGCAGCGATACTGGCGTTGGGGGAGAGCAGTACTTC. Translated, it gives CASSDTGVGGEQYF.